This TCR beta chain was captured by sequencing in a study of a mutant IDH1 vaccine in newly diagnosed glioma. In the study overall: Once 4-6 weeks had passed after radiotherapy alone, vaccination started, or it started with temozolomide cycles. Beforehand, treatment had been radiotherapy, temozolomide, or both; the majority received both.

As to time point: week 5, during vaccination. Topical imiquimod was applied with each vaccine dose, which held 300 ug of mutant IDH1 20-mer peptide. V was clipped by 4 bases and J by 3 bases, with 7 bases between them. This CDR3 is 11 amino acids long. The germline V gene encodes CDR1 SQVTM and CDR2 ANQGSEA. Produced via immunoSEQ multiplex PCR; TCRdb's table is partial and in-frame only. Among tens of thousands of clones listed, roughly nine tenths were seen once. Notes on this clone: What it binds is not known.

Sequences were derived from PBMCs, sampled from a glioma patient whose treatment included an IDH1 peptide vaccine. This receptor was obtained from a man between 50 and 59 years old with glioma. This sequence joins TRBV29-1 and TRBJ2-7; no reliable D call. The CDR3 sequence: CSVVVVYEQYF. CDR3 in DNA: TGCAGCGTTGTTGTGGTCTACGAGCAGTACTTC.